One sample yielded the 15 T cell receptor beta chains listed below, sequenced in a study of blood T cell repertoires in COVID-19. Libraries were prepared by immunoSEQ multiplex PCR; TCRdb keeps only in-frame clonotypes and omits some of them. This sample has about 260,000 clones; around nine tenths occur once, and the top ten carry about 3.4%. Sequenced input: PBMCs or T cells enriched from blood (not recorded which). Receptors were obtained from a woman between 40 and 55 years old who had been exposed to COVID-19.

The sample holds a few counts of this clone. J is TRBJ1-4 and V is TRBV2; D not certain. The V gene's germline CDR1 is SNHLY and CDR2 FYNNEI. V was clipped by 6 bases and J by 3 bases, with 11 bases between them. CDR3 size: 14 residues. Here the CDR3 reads CASSDPTANEKLFF. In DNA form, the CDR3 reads TGTGCCAGCAGCGACCCGACTGCTAATGAAAAACTGTTTTTT.

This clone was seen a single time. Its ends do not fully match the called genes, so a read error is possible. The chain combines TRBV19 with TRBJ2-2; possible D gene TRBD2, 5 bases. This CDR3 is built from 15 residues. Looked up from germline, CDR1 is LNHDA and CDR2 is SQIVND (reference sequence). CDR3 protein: CASSIGLPNTGELFF. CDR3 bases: TGTGCCAGTAGTATCGGACTCCCGAATACCGGGGAGCTGTTTTTT.

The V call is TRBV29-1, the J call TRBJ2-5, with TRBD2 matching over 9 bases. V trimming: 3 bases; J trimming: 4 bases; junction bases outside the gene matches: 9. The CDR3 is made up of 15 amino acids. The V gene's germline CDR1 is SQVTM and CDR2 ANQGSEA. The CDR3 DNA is TGCAGCGTTGACGGGTTTGCGGGGGGGGTAGAGACCCAGTACTTC. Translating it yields CSVDGFAGGVETQYF.

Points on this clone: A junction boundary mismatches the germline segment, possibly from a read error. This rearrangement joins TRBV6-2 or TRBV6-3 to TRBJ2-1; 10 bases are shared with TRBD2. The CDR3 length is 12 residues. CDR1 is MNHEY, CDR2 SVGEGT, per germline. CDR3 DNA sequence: TGTGCCAGCAGTTACTCTGGGACTAGCGAGGTCTTC. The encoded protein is CASSYSGTSEVF.

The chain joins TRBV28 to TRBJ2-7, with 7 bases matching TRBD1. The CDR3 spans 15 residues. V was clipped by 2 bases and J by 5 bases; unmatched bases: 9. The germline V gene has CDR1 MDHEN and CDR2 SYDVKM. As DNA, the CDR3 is TGTGCCAGCAGTTTACCGGGTCAGGGGGTAAACGAGCAGTACTTC. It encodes CASSLPGQGVNEQYF.

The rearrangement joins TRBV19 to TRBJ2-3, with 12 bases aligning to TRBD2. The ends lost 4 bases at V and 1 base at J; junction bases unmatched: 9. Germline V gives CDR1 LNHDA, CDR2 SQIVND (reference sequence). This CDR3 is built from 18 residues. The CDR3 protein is CASSTVLAGGGGTDTQYF. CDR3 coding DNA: TGTGCCAGTAGTACGGTACTAGCGGGGGGCGGGGGCACAGATACGCAGTATTTT.

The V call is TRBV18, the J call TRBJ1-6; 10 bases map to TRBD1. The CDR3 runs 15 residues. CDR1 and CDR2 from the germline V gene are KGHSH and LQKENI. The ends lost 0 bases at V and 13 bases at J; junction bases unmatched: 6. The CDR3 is CASSPPKGQGSPLHF. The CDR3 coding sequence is TGTGCCAGCTCACCACCGAAGGGACAGGGGTCCCCCCTCCACTTT.

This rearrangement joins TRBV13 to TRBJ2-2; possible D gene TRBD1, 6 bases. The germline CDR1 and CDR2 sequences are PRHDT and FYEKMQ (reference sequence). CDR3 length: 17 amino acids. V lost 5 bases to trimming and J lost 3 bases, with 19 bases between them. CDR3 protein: CASSADTGNWDTGELFF. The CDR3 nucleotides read TGTGCCAGCAGCGCGGACACAGGGAATTGGGACACCGGGGAGCTGTTTTTT.

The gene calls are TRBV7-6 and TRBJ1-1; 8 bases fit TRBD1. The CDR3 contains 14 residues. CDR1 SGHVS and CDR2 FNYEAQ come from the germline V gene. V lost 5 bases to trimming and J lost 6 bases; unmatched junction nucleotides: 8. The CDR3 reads CASSTDRGRAEAFF. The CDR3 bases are TGTGCCAGCAGCACCGACAGGGGCAGGGCTGAAGCTTTCTTT.

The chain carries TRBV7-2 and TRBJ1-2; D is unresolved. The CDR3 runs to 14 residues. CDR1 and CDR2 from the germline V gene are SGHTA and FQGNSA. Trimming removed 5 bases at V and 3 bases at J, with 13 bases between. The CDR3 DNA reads TGTGCCAGCAGCCCAGGCGGGGTTTACTATGGCTACACCTTC. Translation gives CASSPGGVYYGYTF.

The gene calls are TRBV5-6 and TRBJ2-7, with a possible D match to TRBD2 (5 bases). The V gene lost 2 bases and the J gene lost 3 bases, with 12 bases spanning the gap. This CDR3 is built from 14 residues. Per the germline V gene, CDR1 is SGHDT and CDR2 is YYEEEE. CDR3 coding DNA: TGTGCCAGCAGCTTTTCACTAGTGAGCTACGAGCAGTACGTC. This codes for CASSFSLVSYEQYV.

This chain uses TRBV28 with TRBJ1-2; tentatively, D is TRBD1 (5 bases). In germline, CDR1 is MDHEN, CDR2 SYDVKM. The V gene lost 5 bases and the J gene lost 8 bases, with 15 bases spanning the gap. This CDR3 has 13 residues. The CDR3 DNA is TGTGCCAGCAGTCGGGGGTTACGTCGCGGCTACACCTTC. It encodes CASSRGLRRGYTF.

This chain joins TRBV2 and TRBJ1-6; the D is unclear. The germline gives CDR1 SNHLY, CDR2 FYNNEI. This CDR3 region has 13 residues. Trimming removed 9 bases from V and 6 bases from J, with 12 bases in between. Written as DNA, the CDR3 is TGTGCCAGTCGATTACTGATTAATTCACCCCTCCACTTT. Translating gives CASRLLINSPLHF.

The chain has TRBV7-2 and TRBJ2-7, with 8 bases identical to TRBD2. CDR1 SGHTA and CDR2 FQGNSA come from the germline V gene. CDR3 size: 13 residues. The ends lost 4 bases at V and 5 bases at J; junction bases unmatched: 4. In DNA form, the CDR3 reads TGTGCCAGCAGCTCCCGGGGACTAGACGAGCAGTACGTC. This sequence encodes CASSSRGLDEQYV.

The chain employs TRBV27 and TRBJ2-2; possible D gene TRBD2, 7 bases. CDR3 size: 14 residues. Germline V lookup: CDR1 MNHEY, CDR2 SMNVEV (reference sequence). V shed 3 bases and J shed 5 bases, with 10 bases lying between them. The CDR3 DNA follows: TGTGCCAGCAGTTTCGGGGGGCGAACCGGGGAGCTGTTTTTT. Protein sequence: CASSFGGRTGELFF.